The 32 T cell receptor beta chains presented below share a single source sample, sequenced in a study of T cells in Graves' hyperthyroidism and ophthalmopathy. The source material, RNA transcripts, was used to amplify TCR beta CDR3 regions. Researchers ran a first-round RT-PCR on the TCR CDR3 using the HTBI primer set. TCRdb used MiXCR to reprocess the multiplex PCR reads, holding one entry per CDR3 protein. The sample shows 350,000 to 450,000 distinct CDR3 sequences, 15% to 20% of them seen only once. Material for sequencing was blood. The receptor set was obtained from a woman aged 30 to 39 with Graves' hyperthyroidism that later progressed to Graves' ophthalmopathy.

This clonotype was detected ten times or more. The V gene is TRBV20-1, the J gene TRBJ2-5, with D perhaps matching TRBD2 (7 bases). The CDR3 loop spans 12 amino acids. Germline loops: CDR1 DFQATT, CDR2 SNEGSKA (reference sequence). Trimming took off 4 bases at V and 5 bases at J, with 11 bases between the two ends. CDR3 region: CSATPGGETQYF. DNA of the CDR3: TGCAGTGCTACCCCGGGGGGCGAGACCCAGTACTTC.

CDR3 residues: CATSDWAAGGELFF. For the CDR3, the DNA is TGTGCCACCAGTGACTGGGCCGCGGGGGGGGAGCTGTTTTTT. The V call is TRBV24-1, the J call TRBJ2-2, with a possible D match to TRBD2 (6 bases). This CDR3 has 14 amino acids. Trimming stripped 4 bases from V and 8 bases from J, with 13 bases between. Germline assignment: CDR1 KGHDR and CDR2 SFDVKD.

This clonotype was observed a few times. Possible read error: a much larger clone is one base away. The rearrangement joins TRBV6-1 to TRBJ2-1; 8 bases fit TRBD2. CDR1 is MNHNS, CDR2 SASEGT, per germline. This CDR3 is built from 14 residues. V was clipped by 9 bases and J by 7 bases; unmatched bases: 11. The CDR3 is CASTTGGGRNEQFF. CDR3 DNA sequence: TGTGCCAGTACGACTGGCGGGGGGAGAAATGAGCAGTTCTTC.

This clonotype was picked up many times. J is TRBJ2-2 and V is TRBV29-1; D call uncertain. CDR1 and CDR2 (germline): SQVTM, ANQGSEA. Between the trimmed V and J ends, which lost 7 bases and 5 bases, there was a span of 11 bases. The CDR3 runs 12 residues. This CDR3 reads CSAHDGTGELFF. CDR3 nucleotide sequence: TGCAGCGCCCACGACGGTACCGGGGAGCTGTTTTTT.

Many counts were recorded for this clonotype. The J gene is TRBJ2-1, the V gene TRBV19; D is possibly TRBD2 (6 bases). The ends were cut back, 1 base at V and 0 bases at J, with 7 bases in the middle. The germline V gene encodes CDR1 LNHDA and CDR2 SQIVND (reference sequence). The CDR3 has 15 residues. The CDR3 loop is CASSIGRGSYNEQFF. The CDR3 DNA follows: TGTGCCAGTAGTATAGGGCGGGGCTCCTACAATGAGCAGTTCTTC.

The J gene is TRBJ1-2, the V gene TRBV7-9; D is unclear. The CDR3 totals 12 residues. Germline CDR1 reads SEHNR; CDR2 reads FQNEAQ (reference sequence). The V and J ends lost 5 bases and 3 bases respectively, with 7 bases between them. CDR3 DNA sequence: TGTGCCAGCAGCCCCCCCCACTATGGCTACACCTTC. It translates to CASSPPHYGYTF. Filled out from reference TRBV7-9 and TRBJ1-2, the complete variable domain reads DTGVSQNPRHKITKRGQNVTFRCDPISEHNRLYWYRQTLGQGPEFLTYFQNEAQLEKSRLLSDRFSAERPKGSFSTLEIQRTEQGDSAMYLCASSPPHYGYTFGSGTRLTVV.

At least ten counts were recorded for this clonotype. The V and J genes are TRBV20-1 and TRBJ1-1, with 8 bases lining up with TRBD1. Germline loops: CDR1 DFQATT, CDR2 SNEGSKA (reference sequence). The CDR3 is 13 residues long. V lost 3 bases to trimming and J lost 7 bases; unmatched junction nucleotides: 7. The CDR3 spells CSARTAGTGEAFF. The CDR3 nucleotides read TGCAGTGCTAGGACGGCCGGGACAGGTGAAGCTTTCTTT.

This clonotype came up many times. The rearrangement uses TRBV2 and TRBJ2-1; 12 positions match TRBD2. This CDR3 contains 15 residues. Unmatched junction bases numbered 5, after V lost 6 bases and J lost 5 bases. Germline V lookup: CDR1 SNHLY, CDR2 FYNNEI. CDR3 residues: CASRETSGSHNEQFF. The CDR3 DNA reads TGTGCCAGCAGAGAGACTAGCGGGAGCCACAATGAGCAGTTCTTC.

This clonotype was detected only a few times. For the CDR3, the DNA is TGCAGTGCTAGGGTAGTTGAGGCAACCGGGACCCTTGGAGGTCCCGGCACTGAAGCTTTCTTT. This gives the protein CSARVVEATGTLGGPGTEAFF. The chain has TRBV20-1 and TRBJ1-1; possibly TRBD1 for D (5 bases). V lost 3 bases and J 4 bases, leaving 36 bases between the germline ends. CDR1 DFQATT and CDR2 SNEGSKA come from the germline V gene (reference sequence). The CDR3 length is 21 residues.

J is TRBJ2-5 and V is TRBV12-3 or TRBV12-4; the D gene could be TRBD1 or TRBD2 (5 bases each). V was pared by 3 bases and J by 7 bases, with 12 bases between. The CDR3 contains 13 residues. DNA of the CDR3: TGTGCCAGCAGTTTTAATCTTGGGGGGACCCAGTACTTC. Its protein is CASSFNLGGTQYF.

This clonotype was recorded many times. The chain links TRBV28 to TRBJ1-5; TRBD1 aligns across 11 bases. After removal of 6 bases from V and 2 bases from J, the junction contained 12 bases not matched to a gene. The CDR3 is 18 amino acids. CDR1 is MDHEN, CDR2 SYDVKM, per germline. The CDR3 bases are TGTGCCAGCAGAGTCCGGGACAGGGGGAGAGTAGGCAATCAGCCCCAGCATTTT. It specifies CASRVRDRGRVGNQPQHF.

This clonotype appeared many times. The genes are TRBV20-1 and TRBJ1-1; D is ambiguous. V dropped 1 base and J dropped 2 bases, with 17 bases sitting between them. Germline loops: CDR1 DFQATT, CDR2 SNEGSKA (reference sequence). The CDR3 has 16 residues. The DNA for the CDR3 is TGCAGTGCTAGAGGGATGAGGGATTTTGGTAACACTGAAGCTTTCTTT. This translates into CSARGMRDFGNTEAFF.

This clonotype was seen repeatedly, ten times or more. The chain employs TRBV11-2 and TRBJ1-5; TRBD1 agrees at 10 bases. Looked up from germline, CDR1 is SGHAT and CDR2 is FQNNGV. V lost 5 bases and J lost 7; bases outside the gene matches: 2. This CDR3 is 13 amino acids long. In nucleotides, the CDR3 is TGTGCCAGCAGCGGGGACAGGGGACAGCCCCAGCATTTT. This codes for CASSGDRGQPQHF.

This clonotype came up many times. The rearrangement links TRBV28 to TRBJ1-4; 7 bases line up with TRBD1. Germline V gene sequence: CDR1 MDHEN, CDR2 SYDVKM. The V gene end was trimmed by 4 bases and the J gene end by 3 bases; junction bases not matched to a gene: 8. This CDR3 contains 16 residues. CDR3: CASSSTQGEANEKLFF. CDR3 coding DNA: TGTGCCAGCAGTTCCACTCAGGGGGAGGCTAATGAAAAACTGTTTTTT.

This clonotype was found many times. The chain uses TRBV19 and TRBJ2-1, with 12 bases lining up with TRBD2. Germline V CDR1 and CDR2: LNHDA, SQIVND (reference sequence). After removal of 4 bases from V and 0 bases from J, the junction contained 4 bases not matched to a gene. The CDR3 is made up of 17 amino acids. CDR3 nucleotides: TGTGCCAGTAGTACCGGACTAGCGGGAAGCTCCTACAATGAGCAGTTCTTC. Its protein is CASSTGLAGSSYNEQFF.

This clonotype occurred many times. V gene TRBV5-1 combines with J gene TRBJ2-2, with D hard to call. In germline, CDR1 is SGHRS, CDR2 YFSETQ. Trimming removed 4 bases from V and 4 bases from J, with 5 bases in between. The CDR3 consists of 12 residues. CDR3 protein: CASSPTTGELFF. DNA for the CDR3: TGCGCCAGCAGCCCCACCACCGGGGAGCTGTTTTTT.

Many counts were recorded for this clonotype. The chain employs TRBV27 and TRBJ2-1; D gene uncertain. The V gene's germline CDR1 is MNHEY and CDR2 SMNVEV (reference sequence). The CDR3 contains 14 residues. Trimming removed 2 bases from V and 5 bases from J, with 10 bases in between. The CDR3 spells CASSLGYGNNEQFF. The CDR3 DNA reads TGTGCCAGCAGTTTAGGGTATGGGAACAATGAGCAGTTCTTC.

This clonotype was seen many times. The chain couples TRBV2 to TRBJ1-2; tentatively, D is TRBD1 (6 bases). The ends were cut back, 11 bases at V and 8 bases at J, with 21 bases in the middle. The CDR3 has 13 residues. Germline CDR1 and CDR2: SNHLY and FYNNEI. CDR3 nucleotide sequence: TGTGCCGGGACCCCCCCGGGGGCACTGGGCTACACCTTC. As protein: CAGTPPGALGYTF.

This clonotype has at least ten counts. The chain joins TRBV7-9 to TRBJ2-3; D is ambiguous. This CDR3 has 14 amino acids. Germline V gene lookup returns CDR1 SEHNR and CDR2 FQNEAQ (reference sequence). Between the trimmed V and J ends, which lost 6 bases and 2 bases, there was a span of 12 bases. CDR3 amino acids: CASSQTVNTDTQYF. The DNA for the CDR3 is TGTGCCAGCAGTCAGACCGTAAACACAGATACGCAGTATTTT.

This clonotype was seen repeatedly, ten times or more. The genes are TRBV5-1 and TRBJ2-1; the match to TRBD2 covers 7 bases. Germline lookup yields CDR1 SGHRS and CDR2 YFSETQ. The CDR3 runs 16 residues. The V gene end was trimmed by 1 base and the J gene end by 0 bases; junction bases not matched to a gene: 4. The CDR3 bases are TGCGCCAGCAGCTTGTGGGGGGGTAGCTCCTACAATGAGCAGTTCTTC. It yields the protein CASSLWGGSSYNEQFF.

This clonotype was counted a few times. The CDR3 DNA sequence: TGCAGTGCGCGACAGGGGGAAAGTGAAAAACTGTTTTTT. The encoded protein is CSARQGESEKLFF. V usage is TRBV20-1 and J usage is TRBJ1-4, with TRBD1 matching 9 bases. Germline CDR1 is DFQATT and CDR2 is SNEGSKA (reference sequence). There are 13 residues in the CDR3. The ends lost 6 bases at V and 7 bases at J; junction bases unmatched: 6.

V gene TRBV28 combines with J gene TRBJ2-7; a weak D match, TRBD2 (5 bases). The germline V gene has CDR1 MDHEN and CDR2 SYDVKM. Trimming shortened V by 7 bases and J by 4 bases, and 14 bases separated the two germline ends. This CDR3 has 13 amino acids. The CDR3 reads CASTLAEGYEQYF. The CDR3 DNA reads TGTGCCAGCACCCTAGCTGAAGGGTACGAGCAGTACTTC.

In its sample, this clonotype was seen many times. This sequence joins TRBV6-1 and TRBJ2-1; D might be TRBD1 or TRBD2, each matching 5 bases. This CDR3 is built from 13 residues. Germline loops: CDR1 MNHNS, CDR2 SASEGT. V gave up 6 bases and J gave up 9 bases, with 15 bases separating them. CDR3 in amino acids: CASREFRGGEQFF. As DNA, the CDR3 is TGTGCCAGCAGAGAGTTCCGGGGCGGTGAGCAGTTCTTC.

This clonotype was recorded at least ten times. The chain couples TRBV28 to TRBJ1-5; D is possibly TRBD1 (5 bases). Germline V gene data show CDR1 as MDHEN and CDR2 as SYDVKM. The CDR3 runs 18 residues. V lost 2 bases and J 0 bases, leaving 17 bases between the germline ends. The CDR3 DNA follows: TGTGCCAGCAGTTTAGGGACCGCAGGCGGGTATAGCAATCAGCCCCAGCATTTT. It yields the protein CASSLGTAGGYSNQPQHF.

At least ten counts were recorded for this clonotype. The rearrangement links TRBV7-9 to TRBJ2-3; 9 nucleotides align to TRBD1. This CDR3 is built from 14 residues. Germline V gene sequence: CDR1 SEHNR, CDR2 FQNEAQ (reference sequence). V lost 5 bases, J lost 3 bases, and 3 bases stayed unmatched. The CDR3 bases are TGTGCCAGCAGCCAGACAGGGGGGACAGATACGCAGTATTTT. Amino acid sequence: CASSQTGGTDTQYF.

This clonotype was counted many times. The V gene is TRBV2, the J gene TRBJ2-5; tentatively, D is TRBD2 (5 bases). The germline CDR1 and CDR2 sequences are SNHLY and FYNNEI. Between the trimmed V and J ends, which lost 5 bases and 4 bases, there was a span of 11 bases. The CDR3 has 13 amino acids. The CDR3 coding sequence is TGTGCCAGCAGTAAAGGACTTGTAGAGACCCAGTACTTC. Its translation: CASSKGLVETQYF.

The chain couples TRBV6-1 to TRBJ2-7; D uncertain. The V end lost 6 bases, the J end lost 2 bases, and 8 bases lay between the germline ends. The V gene's germline CDR1 is MNHNS and CDR2 SASEGT. The CDR3 loop spans 12 amino acids. Here the CDR3 reads CASRQPTYEQYF. The CDR3 DNA reads TGTGCCAGCAGACAGCCGACCTACGAGCAGTACTTC.

In this sample, this clonotype turned up a few times. The chain uses TRBV5-6 and TRBJ1-3, with 12 nucleotides matching TRBD1. CDR3 length: 18 amino acids. Germline lookup yields CDR1 SGHDT and CDR2 YYEEEE. J was trimmed by 3 bases and V by 0 bases; bases with no gene match: 7. CDR3 residues: CASSLAGTGGFFGNTIYF. CDR3 bases: TGTGCCAGCAGCTTGGCCGGGACAGGGGGCTTCTTTGGAAACACCATATATTTT.

V is TRBV30 and J is TRBJ2-2, with 11 bases that match TRBD2. Germline V gives CDR1 GTSNPN, CDR2 SVGIG (reference sequence). The CDR3 sequence is 14 residues long. V dropped 3 bases and J dropped 4; count of bases not matched to a gene: 1. CDR3 sequence: CAWRGTSGTGELFF. Here the CDR3 DNA reads TGTGCCTGGAGGGGGACTAGCGGCACCGGGGAGCTGTTTTTT.

This clonotype was picked up many times. The chain has TRBV28 and TRBJ1-3; D uncertain. The CDR3 has 16 residues. Trimming left V 5 bases short and J 4 bases short, with 18 bases between. The V gene's germline CDR1 is MDHEN and CDR2 SYDVKM. The CDR3 loop reads CASSDRAVAWGNTIYF. CDR3 nucleotides: TGTGCCAGCAGTGATCGAGCCGTCGCGTGGGGAAACACCATATATTTT.

The chain joins TRBV2 to TRBJ2-2; weak D call: TRBD2 (7 bases). The CDR3 has 13 amino acids. CDR1 and CDR2 from the germline V gene are SNHLY and FYNNEI. Trimming removed 2 bases at V and 13 bases at J, with 14 bases between. CDR3 protein: CASSELGRGLLFF. In DNA form, the CDR3 reads TGTGCCAGCAGTGAACTTGGGAGGGGGTTGCTGTTTTTT.

This clonotype was recorded a few times. The V call is TRBV5-1, the J call TRBJ2-2; D is unclear. Per the germline V gene, CDR1 is SGHRS and CDR2 is YFSETQ. The CDR3 runs 13 residues. V lost 4 bases and J lost 5, with 9 bases in between. The CDR3 spells CASSGIRTGELFF. The CDR3, as DNA: TGCGCCAGCAGCGGGATTAGGACCGGGGAGCTGTTTTTT.